A single sample gave rise to the 26 T cell receptor beta chains below, sequenced in a study of T cell responses to AZD1222 COVID-19 vaccine (dated by TCRdb to the early 2020s). Per the publication, the time point label means: baseline before first vaccination. Library construction relied on the immunoSEQ multiplex PCR assay. Held by TCRdb, this immuneACCESS table contains in-frame sequences only and omits some clones. Under half of the omission traces to an unresolved V gene where checked; the cause of the rest is unknown. This sample holds about 140,000 clones; roughly 90% were observed only once. The ten largest clonotypes hold 2.5% to 3% of the sample. Sequencing was performed on peripheral blood, taken on day 0 of AZD1222 vaccination. The receptors come from an adult in good health.

The chain combines TRBV4-3 with TRBJ1-4, with a weak D call TRBD1 (5 bases). Per germline, CDR1 LGHNA and CDR2 YSLEER. CDR3 length: 14 residues. Trimming stripped 1 base from V and 8 bases from J, with 11 bases between. CDR3 nucleotides: TGCGCCAGCAGCCAAGGTCTCGGGGGGGAAAAACTGTTTTTT. Its protein product is CASSQGLGGEKLFF.

The gene calls are TRBV6-5 and TRBJ1-6; possibly TRBD1 for D (6 bases). Trimming cost V 5 bases and J 11 bases, with 10 bases left between them. There are 12 residues in the CDR3. The V gene's germline CDR1 is MNHEY and CDR2 SVGAGI. CDR3 loop: CASSRDIPPLHF. The CDR3 DNA sequence: TGTGCCAGCAGTCGGGACATTCCACCCCTCCACTTT.

This clone appeared a single time. The chain couples TRBV5-6 to TRBJ2-3; 10 nucleotides agree with TRBD2. The V gene end was trimmed by 3 bases and the J gene end by 4 bases; junction bases not matched to a gene: 11. Germline V gene data show CDR1 as SGHDT and CDR2 as YYEEEE. The CDR3 is 17 amino acids. The CDR3 protein is CASSSPLPAGGPDTQYF. The CDR3 nucleotides read TGTGCCAGCAGCTCCCCTTTACCAGCGGGAGGGCCAGATACGCAGTATTTT. Full variable domain (remainder filled in from reference TRBV5-6 and TRBJ2-3): DAGVTQSPTHLIKTRGQQVTLRCSPKSGHDTVSWYQQALGQGPQFIFQYYEEEERQRGNFPDRFSGHQFPNYSSELNVNALLLGDSALYLCASSSPLPAGGPDTQYFGPGTRLTVL.

The rearrangement joins TRBV5-1 to TRBJ1-1; unclear D gene. This CDR3 spans 14 amino acids. CDR1 is SGHRS and CDR2 is YFSETQ in the germline V gene. Trimming cost V 0 bases and J 7 bases, with 13 bases left between them. CDR3 DNA: TGCGCCAGCAGCTTGGGGGTGGCGGGGTATGAAGCTTTCTTT. Translation: CASSLGVAGYEAFF.

V is TRBV6-2 or TRBV6-3 and J is TRBJ2-1; D tentatively reads TRBD1 or TRBD2 (6 bases each). Germline V gene data show CDR1 as MNHEY and CDR2 as SVGEGT. The CDR3 totals 17 residues. V was cut by 0 bases and J by 2 bases, with 14 bases left in between. CDR3 coding DNA: TGTGCCAGCAGTTACTCAAAATCCGGGGGCCCCTACAATGAGCAGTTCTTC. Protein: CASSYSKSGGPYNEQFF.

This clone was observed a single time. The gene calls are TRBV2 and TRBJ1-4; D is perhaps TRBD1 (6 bases). The CDR3 is made up of 15 amino acids. Germline values: CDR1 SNHLY, CDR2 FYNNEI. The germline V and J ends were trimmed by 5 bases and 5 bases, with 15 bases remaining between them. For the CDR3, the DNA is TGTGCCAGCAGTCGAACAGGGCTGGGGAATGAAAAACTGTTTTTT. This encodes CASSRTGLGNEKLFF. The full variable domain, in which reference TRBV2 and TRBJ1-4 provide the parts outside the CDR3, is EPEVTQTPSHQVTQMGQEVILRCVPISNHLYFYWYRQILGQKVEFLVSFYNNEISEKSEIFDDQFSVERPDGSNFTLKIRSTKLEDSAMYFCASSRTGLGNEKLFFGSGTQLSVL.

CDR3: CASSLVPGASSYNSPLHF. CDR3 in DNA: TGTGCCAGCAGCTTGGTTCCAGGGGCGAGCTCCTATAATTCACCCCTCCACTTT. The rearrangement joins TRBV5-8 to TRBJ1-6, with a tentative D call TRBD1 (6 bases). V gave up 0 bases and J gave up 0 bases, with 13 bases separating them. The CDR3 has 18 residues. Germline V gives CDR1 SGHTS, CDR2 YDEGEE.

V and J are TRBV5-1 and TRBJ2-1; D ambiguous. Per germline, CDR1 SGHRS and CDR2 YFSETQ. The CDR3 has 12 residues. V lost 4 bases to trimming and J lost 3 bases, with 5 bases between them. The CDR3 region has the DNA TGCGCCAGCAGCACACTCTACAATGAGCAGTTCTTC. Residues: CASSTLYNEQFF.

The chain links TRBV4-1 to TRBJ2-7, with 8 bases that match TRBD1. Germline V lookup: CDR1 MGHRA, CDR2 YSYEKL. There are 14 residues in the CDR3. The junction had 8 bases not matched to a gene; V was cut back by 6 bases and J by 4 bases. The CDR3 sequence is CASRLRTGMYEQYF. The CDR3 DNA follows: TGCGCCAGCAGACTTCGGACAGGGATGTACGAGCAGTACTTC.

This chain connects TRBV11-1 to TRBJ1-1; D uncertain. Trimming took off 1 base at V and 1 base at J, with 7 bases between the two ends. The CDR3 length is 14 residues. CDR1 is SGHAT and CDR2 is FQDESV in the germline V gene (reference sequence). The CDR3 bases are TGTGCCAGCAGCTTAGGCCGACAGAACACTGAAGCTTTCTTT. Residues: CASSLGRQNTEAFF.

The J gene is TRBJ2-1, the V gene TRBV13, with D unclear. V was trimmed by 4 bases and J by 7 bases, leaving 11 bases between them. CDR3 size: 13 residues. Per germline, CDR1 PRHDT and CDR2 FYEKMQ (reference sequence). The CDR3: CASSSRPRNEQFF. The DNA of the CDR3 is TGTGCCAGCAGCTCACGGCCTCGAAATGAGCAGTTCTTC.

The V gene is TRBV24-1, the J gene TRBJ1-2, with 10 bases identical to TRBD1. The V gene end was trimmed by 5 bases and the J gene end by 8 bases; junction bases not matched to a gene: 4. Germline CDR1 is KGHDR and CDR2 is SFDVKD. The CDR3 consists of 13 residues. The CDR3 reads CATSAGTGDGYTF. In nucleotides, the CDR3 is TGTGCCACCAGTGCAGGGACAGGGGACGGCTACACCTTC.

The CDR3 here is CASKGGTSGNTIYF. In DNA form, the CDR3 reads TGTGCCAGCAAAGGTGGGACTTCTGGAAACACCATATATTTT. The chain employs TRBV28 and TRBJ1-3, with D maybe TRBD1 (5 bases). V gave up 7 bases and J gave up 1 base, with 11 bases separating them. Germline assignment: CDR1 MDHEN and CDR2 SYDVKM. This CDR3 is built from 14 residues.

The chain employs TRBV7-2 and TRBJ1-5, with a weak D call TRBD1 (6 bases). The germline gives CDR1 SGHTA, CDR2 FQGNSA. The ends were cut back, 5 bases at V and 4 bases at J, with 15 bases in the middle. The CDR3 has 15 residues. For the CDR3, the DNA is TGTGCCAGCAGCGAAAGCACAGGGAGTAATCAGCCCCAGCATTTT. Its translation: CASSESTGSNQPQHF.

This rearrangement joins TRBV6-1 to TRBJ1-1; a weak D match, TRBD1 (5 bases). Trimming removed 3 bases at V and 10 bases at J, with 15 bases between. The CDR3 consists of 13 residues. CDR1 is MNHNS, CDR2 SASEGT, per germline. The CDR3 here is CASSDLGRDGAFF. The CDR3 DNA is TGTGCCAGCAGTGATTTGGGTCGGGACGGAGCTTTCTTT.

This sequence joins TRBV19 and TRBJ1-5; 8 positions agree with TRBD1. This CDR3 has 14 amino acids. Losses at the gene ends were 5 bases for V and 2 bases for J; bases not matched to a gene: 2. Germline values: CDR1 LNHDA, CDR2 SQIVND (reference sequence). CDR3 sequence reads: CASSPTGGNQPQHF. Written as DNA, the CDR3 is TGTGCCAGTAGTCCGACAGGGGGCAATCAGCCCCAGCATTTT.

V is TRBV19 and J is TRBJ1-1; 8 nucleotides agree with TRBD1. After removal of 6 bases from V and 0 bases from J, the junction contained 6 bases not matched to a gene. CDR3 length: 15 residues. Germline-derived CDR1 and CDR2 are LNHDA and SQIVND (reference sequence). The CDR3 sequence is CASRKDRGMNTEAFF. For the CDR3, the DNA is TGTGCCAGTAGGAAAGACAGGGGAATGAACACTGAAGCTTTCTTT.

This chain connects TRBV4-3 to TRBJ1-4, with D tentatively TRBD1 (5 bases). The germline V gene has CDR1 LGHNA and CDR2 YSLEER. Trimming left V 0 bases short and J 10 bases short, with 15 bases between. The CDR3 totals 15 residues. The CDR3 is CASSQEGQGSGKLFF. The CDR3 DNA reads as TGCGCCAGCAGCCAAGAGGGTCAGGGAAGTGGAAAACTGTTTTTT.

The chain employs TRBV28 and TRBJ1-6, with 7 bases matching TRBD1. Trimming removed 6 bases from V and 7 bases from J; junction bases left unmatched: 3. The CDR3 contains 13 residues. Looked up from germline, CDR1 is MDHEN and CDR2 is SYDVKM. CDR3 DNA: TGTGCCAGCAGGCAGGGGGGGAATTCACCCCTCCACTTT. It is translated as CASRQGGNSPLHF.

V gene TRBV18 combines with J gene TRBJ2-5, with TRBD2 as a possible D gene (6 bases). This CDR3 has 14 amino acids. Germline CDR1 and CDR2: KGHSH and LQKENI. V lost 5 bases and J 1 base, leaving 11 bases between the germline ends. The CDR3 loop reads CASSYSGGQETQYF. Written as DNA, the CDR3 is TGTGCCAGCTCATACTCCGGGGGCCAAGAGACCCAGTACTTC.

V gene TRBV6-5 combines with J gene TRBJ1-4, with D perhaps matching TRBD1 (5 bases). This CDR3 region has 16 residues. V was clipped by 4 bases and J by 13 bases, with 25 bases between them. From germline, CDR1 is MNHEY and CDR2 SVGAGI. The CDR3 here is CASSSPRGTRPSRLFF. CDR3 sequence (DNA): TGTGCCAGCAGTTCCCCTCGAGGGACTCGGCCCTCGAGACTGTTTTTT.

The CDR3 reads CASSFGTVPYGYTF. In DNA form, the CDR3 reads TGTGCCAGCAGCTTCGGGACAGTTCCGTATGGCTACACCTTC. The chain combines TRBV7-9 with TRBJ1-2, with 7 nucleotides matching TRBD1. The CDR3 loop spans 14 amino acids. V shed 3 bases, J shed 5 bases, and the junction held 6 bases outside the gene matches. Germline V gene sequence: CDR1 SEHNR, CDR2 FQNEAQ (reference sequence).

The J gene is TRBJ2-7, the V gene TRBV11-2, with D perhaps TRBD1 or TRBD2 (6 bases each). CDR3 length: 16 residues. V was trimmed by 5 bases and J by 2 bases, leaving 19 bases between them. Germline V gene data show CDR1 as SGHAT and CDR2 as FQNNGV. The CDR3 region has the DNA TGTGCCAGCAGCCGGTCGGGGGCGGGAAGCCCCTACGAGCAGTACTTC. It codes for CASSRSGAGSPYEQYF.

The gene calls are TRBV6-5 and TRBJ1-6, with 8 bases lining up with TRBD1. From germline, CDR1 is MNHEY and CDR2 SVGAGI. Trimming at V came to 10 bases and at J to 9 bases, leaving 5 bases not matched to a gene. CDR3 length: 12 amino acids. The DNA for the CDR3 is TGTGCCACCACAGGGGGGAGTTCACCCCTCCACTTT. It encodes CATTGGSSPLHF.

This rearrangement joins TRBV5-1 to TRBJ2-5; 7 bases line up with TRBD1. Germline assignment: CDR1 SGHRS and CDR2 YFSETQ. This CDR3 spans 16 amino acids. Trimming removed 2 bases from V and 1 base from J; junction bases left unmatched: 8. This CDR3 is CASSFGSGTAQETQYF. Here the CDR3 DNA reads TGCGCCAGCAGCTTCGGCTCCGGGACAGCCCAAGAGACCCAGTACTTC. The whole variable domain, filled in from reference TRBV5-1 and TRBJ2-5, reads KAGVTQTPRYLIKTRGQQVTLSCSPISGHRSVSWYQQTPGQGLQFLFEYFSETQRNKGNFPGRFSGRQFSNSRSEMNVSTLELGDSALYLCASSFGSGTAQETQYFGPGTRLLVL.

The chain couples TRBV5-1 to TRBJ1-1; D remains unclear. This CDR3 comprises 15 residues. From germline, CDR1 is SGHRS and CDR2 YFSETQ. V was clipped by 1 base and J by 1 base, with 11 bases between them. Here the CDR3 reads CASSLNARRNTEAFF. CDR3 in DNA: TGCGCCAGCAGCTTGAATGCACGACGGAACACTGAAGCTTTCTTT.